This T cell receptor (beta chain) originates from a study of blood T cell repertoires in COVID-19 (dated by TCRdb to 2018 to 2020). Regarding the complete study: Samples covering the acute and convalescent phases of COVID-19 were provided by collaborators in the United States, Italy and Spain. The prospective study material was composed of cDNA or gDNA derived from T cells, B-cell-depleted T cells, or PBMCs. The dataset comprised deeply sampled blood TCRbeta repertoires from subjects exposed to, actively infected with, or recovered from COVID-19. A freely available public database, intended as a resource for researchers studying the immune response to SARS-CoV-2, is where the repertoires were released. Samples came from the ongoing ImmuneRACE study (first 160 participants) plus 1,254 subjects from 6 global collaborators. The sample metadata nearly always contained a de-identified subject ID, COVID-19 status, age in years and sex. Where HLA class I and class II types were available, the types were taken from metadata supplied by the sample provider, not from assay-based typing.

Whole blood was collected in K2EDTA tubes by collaborating institutions according to the institutions' own protocols. For TCRbeta analysis, collaborators shipped samples in one of three forms: frozen whole blood, isolated PBMCs, or DNA extracted from either of those sample types. On the study overall, not on this receptor specifically: How much clinical and demographic metadata was included differed by source and by participant, and the metadata was provided uncurated.

A note on this clone: No cognate antigen has been identified for it. One base away there is no much larger clone; base qualities are not given.

Trimming takes 1 base off V and 6 bases off J; junction bases not matched to a gene: 3. CDR1 and CDR2, looked up from the germline V gene, are SGHNT and YENEEA. Its CDR3 holds 15 amino acids, cysteine through phenylalanine. Just the 45-base CDR3 DNA is kept, in frame starting at base 1. The immunoSEQ Assay, a bias-controlled multiplex PCR, was used to amplify TCRbeta CDR3 regions from genomic DNA. The original pipeline was this. Nucleated cell counts per sample were estimated from amplification of reference gene primers within the assay. To quantify the absolute abundance of each unique TCRbeta CDR3 rearrangement, sequence reads were collapsed and filtered. For each sample, productive Simpson clonality was calculated by taking the square root of Simpson's diversity index across productive rearrangements. TCRdb retrieved this table from immuneACCESS and kept in-frame rearrangements only. Not all clones are present; in checked studies, unresolved V genes account for under half, and no reason is known for the remainder. Clone size and V and J calls were adopted from that table, with D and trimming inferred from the DNA. The table for this sample lists 28,000 or so clones; roughly 91% of them were counted only once. The ten largest clonotypes hold about a sixth of the sample.

This clonotype was sampled from a human donor with active COVID-19. The donor label of this sample is uncertain. Sequencing was done on a sample of peripheral blood. The rearranged chain carries TRBV11-3 and TRBJ2-1; 10 middle bases align to TRBD2. The nucleotide sequence reads TGTGCCAGCAGCTTAGCCCCTAGCGGGAGCAATGAGCAGTTCTTC. Translation gives CASSLAPSGSNEQFF.